The present TCR beta chain was sequenced within a study of vaccination and CD4 T cells after COVID-19. Study background: Convalescent donors: six male, four female; seven Caucasian, two Asian, one multiracial, two Hispanic. Cultures acting as controls obtained a CEFX pool, an HIV-1 Nef pool, or no peptide.

This sample's treatment: 10-day PBMC culture with coronavirus spike peptide pools or control peptides (ViraFEST assay). Expanded clonotypes were found by TCR sequencing after peptide-pool stimulation (ViraFEST). Positive PCR tests came between March and December 2020, ahead of the US Alpha, Beta and Delta variants. V lost 2 bases to trimming and J lost 2 bases, with 14 bases between them. CDR3 length: 16 residues. Germline V gene sequence: CDR1 MNHEY, CDR2 SMNVEV (reference sequence). An Oncomine TCR Beta short-read assay was used to sequence the DNA from cultured CD4+ T cells. TCRdb re-called the PCR reads through MiXCR, storing one row per CDR3 protein. The sample lists about 15,000 distinct CDR3 sequences; 50% to 65% were seen once. This clonotype has only one observation. What it binds is not known.

The sequence was obtained from a human donor who had recovered from COVID-19. The chain recombines TRBV27 with TRBJ2-3; D gene ambiguous. Specimen: CD4+ T cells from blood, cultured in vitro, collected before SARS-CoV-2 vaccination. The CDR3 region is CASSLQLAAHTDTQYF. Here the CDR3 DNA reads TGTGCCAGCAGTTTACAATTAGCTGCACACACAGATACGCAGTATTTT.